This record concerns one TCR beta chain sequence. Between the trimmed V and J ends, which lost 5 bases and 6 bases, there was a span of 14 bases. This CDR3 has 13 residues. CDR1 is SGHVS and CDR2 is FQNEAQ in the germline V gene. This sample was included in a study of blood T cell repertoires in COVID-19. Authors' processing steps: By means of reference gene primer amplification, nucleated cell counts were estimated. TCRdb keeps only in-frame clones here, not all; method: immunoSEQ multiplex PCR. D and trimming come from the DNA, and the V and J calls and clone size come from that table. The table has fewer than 350,000 clones, approximately 90% seen once.

Sample: PBMCs or T cells enriched from blood (not recorded which). The TCR comes from a man in his forties who had been exposed to COVID-19. This chain links TRBV7-8 with TRBJ2-7; D is undetermined. CDR3 sequence reads: CASSLAQGGEQYF. CDR3 coding DNA: TGTGCCAGCAGCCTCGCTCAAGGCGGCGAGCAGTACTTC.